This T cell receptor beta chain was documented in a study of regulatory T cells in long-lasting Graves disease. Construction of TCR beta libraries relied on iRepertoire HTBI primers and on Arm-PCR targeting CDR3 regions. Using its own MiXCR run on the multiplex PCR reads, TCRdb lists one record per CDR3 protein. The sample shows roughly 450,000 distinct CDR3 sequences, roughly a quarter of them seen only once. This clonotype was seen at least ten times. Time point defined: persistent/refractory GD, antithyroid drugs over 5 years with positive TRAb. PBMCs were the source of the RNA used for TCR sequencing. Around 10 milliliters of peripheral blood were drawn into EDTA tubes. The sequence came from a female donor with Graves disease. The material sequenced was peripheral blood mononuclear cells (PBMCs), taken when the disease was refractory, from a patient treated with antithyroid drugs.

CDR3: CASSLDGLHGYTF. The CDR3 DNA reads as TGTGCCAGCAGCCTCGACGGCCTCCATGGCTACACCTTC. This rearrangement joins TRBV6-1 to TRBJ1-2; D is uncertain. The CDR3 spans 13 residues. The V end lost 6 bases, the J end lost 6 bases, and 14 bases lay between the germline ends. The V gene's germline CDR1 is MNHNS and CDR2 SASEGT.